This record concerns one T cell receptor (beta chain) sequence. This sample is part of a study of blood T cells in healthy people across ages. The second PCR ran about 6 to 11 cycles with a sample-barcoded 5' primer and J-beta primers. TCRdb analysed the 5' RACE reads with MiXCR anew, one entry per CDR3 protein. Among almost 300,000 distinct CDR3 sequences listed, 27% were seen once. Input material: blood. The origin of this receptor is a woman in her 70s in good health.

CDR3 loop: CASSQRTGINEQFF. The CDR3 region has the DNA TGCGCCAGCAGCCAAAGGACAGGGATCAATGAGCAGTTCTTC. The chain links TRBV4-1 to TRBJ2-1, with TRBD1 matching over 8 bases. CDR1 is MGHRA and CDR2 is YSYEKL in the germline V gene. The length of the CDR3 is 14 residues. V trimming: 2 bases; J trimming: 6 bases; junction bases outside the gene matches: 3.